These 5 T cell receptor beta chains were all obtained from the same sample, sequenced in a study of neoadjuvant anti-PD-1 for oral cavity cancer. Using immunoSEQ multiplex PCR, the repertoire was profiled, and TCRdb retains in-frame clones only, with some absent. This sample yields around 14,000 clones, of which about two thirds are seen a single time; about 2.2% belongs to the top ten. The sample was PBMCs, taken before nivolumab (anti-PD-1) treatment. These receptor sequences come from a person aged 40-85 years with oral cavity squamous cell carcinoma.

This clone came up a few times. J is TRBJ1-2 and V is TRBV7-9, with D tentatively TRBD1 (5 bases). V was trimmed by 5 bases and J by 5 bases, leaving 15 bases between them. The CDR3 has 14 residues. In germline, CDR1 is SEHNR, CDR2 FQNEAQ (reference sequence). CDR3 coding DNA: TGTGCCAGCAGCAAGGGGACTTCAGTGTATGGCTACACCTTC. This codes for CASSKGTSVYGYTF.

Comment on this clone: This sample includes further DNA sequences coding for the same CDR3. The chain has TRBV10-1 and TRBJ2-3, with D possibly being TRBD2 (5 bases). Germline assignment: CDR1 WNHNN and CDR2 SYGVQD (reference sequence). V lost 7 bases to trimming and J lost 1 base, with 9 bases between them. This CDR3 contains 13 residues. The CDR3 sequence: CASKRGGTDTQYF. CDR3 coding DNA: TGCGCCAGCAAACGGGGAGGCACAGATACGCAGTATTTT.

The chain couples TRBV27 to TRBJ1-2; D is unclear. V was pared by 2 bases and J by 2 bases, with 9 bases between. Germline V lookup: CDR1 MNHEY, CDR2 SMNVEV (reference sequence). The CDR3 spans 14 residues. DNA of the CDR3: TGTGCCAGCAGTTTAAAACTCTCGAACTATGGCTACACCTTC. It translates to CASSLKLSNYGYTF.

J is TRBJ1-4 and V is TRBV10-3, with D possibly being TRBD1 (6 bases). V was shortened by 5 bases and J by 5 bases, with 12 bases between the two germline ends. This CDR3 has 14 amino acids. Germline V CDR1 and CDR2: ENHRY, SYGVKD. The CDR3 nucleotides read TGTGCCATCAGTCCCGGACAGACAAATGAAAAACTGTTTTTT. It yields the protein CAISPGQTNEKLFF.

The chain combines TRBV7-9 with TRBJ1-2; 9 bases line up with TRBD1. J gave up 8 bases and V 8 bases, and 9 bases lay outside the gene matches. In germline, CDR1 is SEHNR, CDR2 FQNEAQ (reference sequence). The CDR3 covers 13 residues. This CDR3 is CASEGQGRRGYTF. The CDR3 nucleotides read TGTGCCAGCGAGGGACAGGGCCGTCGGGGCTACACCTTC.